These 31 T cell receptor beta chains were all obtained from the same sample, sequenced in a study of cytomegalovirus exposure and HLA in healthy donors. TCRdb's copy holds only in-frame clones and misses some; the assay was immunoSEQ multiplex PCR. The data show under 150,000 clones, 70% to 90% seen once. The sequencing input was PBMCs. These receptors originate from a young woman in good health and CMV-seropositive.

This clone was observed once. V gene TRBV7-9 combines with J gene TRBJ2-1; 7 nucleotides align to TRBD1. The CDR3 loop spans 16 amino acids. The trim removed 6 bases at V and 4 bases at J, leaving 12 bases unmatched. Germline CDR1 and CDR2: SEHNR and FQNEAQ (reference sequence). This CDR3 reads CASRSKGQQVYNEQFF. In DNA, the CDR3 is TGTGCCAGCAGATCTAAGGGACAGCAAGTTTACAATGAGCAGTTCTTC. Combining the CDR3 with reference TRBV7-9 and TRBJ2-1 gives the whole variable domain DTGVSQNPRHKITKRGQNVTFRCDPISEHNRLYWYRQTLGQGPEFLTYFQNEAQLEKSRLLSDRFSAERPKGSFSTLEIQRTEQGDSAMYLCASRSKGQQVYNEQFFGPGTRLTVL.

The chain carries TRBV28 and TRBJ2-1, with 9 bases fitting TRBD1. CDR1 and CDR2 (germline): MDHEN, SYDVKM. This CDR3 contains 15 residues. The V segment lost 6 bases and the J segment 2 bases; nucleotides outside the gene matches: 5. CDR3 region: CASRTRTGAYNEQFF. The CDR3 DNA reads as TGTGCCAGCAGGACTCGGACAGGGGCCTACAATGAGCAGTTCTTC.

This clone showed up just once. This chain uses TRBV6-4 with TRBJ1-5; tentative D call: TRBD1 (6 bases). The CDR3 is 14 residues long. V lost 3 bases and J 10 bases, leaving 16 bases between the germline ends. CDR1 is MRHNA, CDR2 SNTAGT, per germline. CDR3 sequence: CASSELGHLNPQHF. The CDR3 region has the DNA TGTGCCAGCAGTGAGCTGGGACACCTCAACCCCCAGCATTTT.

V and J are TRBV14 and TRBJ2-5; D unresolved. This CDR3 has 17 residues. CDR1 is SGHDN, CDR2 FVKESK, per germline. Trimming removed 0 bases at V and 2 bases at J, with 16 bases between. CDR3 sequence (DNA): TGTGCCAGCAGCCAAGATCGCTTGACGAACAGACAAGAGACCCAGTACTTC. Translation gives CASSQDRLTNRQETQYF.

This sequence joins TRBV7-9 and TRBJ1-6; the D gene is possibly TRBD1 (6 bases). CDR1 is SEHNR and CDR2 is FQNEAQ in the germline V gene (reference sequence). V was cut by 2 bases and J by 7 bases, with 15 bases left in between. The CDR3 contains 16 residues. The CDR3 coding sequence is TGTGCCAGCAGCTTACTGATTCCAGGGGCCAATTCACCCCTCCACTTT. Translated, it gives CASSLLIPGANSPLHF.

This clone was seen a single time. The chain has TRBV6-6 and TRBJ1-1; the D is unclear. This CDR3 has 12 amino acids. Deletions cut 6 bases from V and 2 bases from J, with 7 bases between. Germline lookup yields CDR1 MNHNY and CDR2 SVGAGI (reference sequence). As DNA, the CDR3 is TGTGCCAGCAGGGTCAGTAACACTGAAGCTTTCTTT. Its translation: CASRVSNTEAFF.

This chain joins TRBV6-1 and TRBJ2-1, with D unclear. This CDR3 has 15 residues. V lost 5 bases to trimming and J lost 6 bases, with 17 bases between them. Germline loops: CDR1 MNHNS, CDR2 SASEGT. The chain's CDR3 is CASSLTNPLGNEQFF. As DNA, the CDR3 is TGTGCCAGCAGTCTAACTAATCCCTTGGGCAATGAGCAGTTCTTC.

The chain couples TRBV29-1 to TRBJ2-5; 10 positions match TRBD1. This CDR3 is built from 15 residues. The J segment lost 6 bases and the V segment lost 4 bases, leaving 11 bases of the junction unmatched. Germline CDR1 reads SQVTM; CDR2 reads ANQGSEA. The CDR3 nucleotides read TGCAGCGTTGCCACCGGGACAGGGGACGGGAAGACCCAGTACTTC. Translating gives CSVATGTGDGKTQYF.

The chain is built from TRBV15 and TRBJ1-1, with D tentatively TRBD1 (6 bases). The germline CDR1 and CDR2 sequences are LNHNV and YYDKDF (reference sequence). CDR3 length: 15 amino acids. V was trimmed by 4 bases and J by 1 base, leaving 13 bases between them. CDR3 sequence reads: CATSNPTGGNTEAFF. CDR3 nucleotides: TGTGCCACCAGCAACCCGACAGGAGGGAACACTGAAGCTTTCTTT.

The chain joins TRBV19 to TRBJ1-2, with a possible D match to TRBD1 (6 bases). This CDR3 is 14 amino acids long. The germline V gene encodes CDR1 LNHDA and CDR2 SQIVND (reference sequence). V gave up 5 bases and J gave up 1 base, with 11 bases separating them. The CDR3 DNA reads TGTGCCAGTAGTGCCAGGACAGTTAACTATGGCTACACCTTC. As protein: CASSARTVNYGYTF.

This chain joins TRBV2 and TRBJ2-2; D possibly corresponds to TRBD1 (5 bases). V gave up 3 bases and J gave up 4 bases, with 15 bases separating them. This CDR3 region has 16 residues. From germline, CDR1 is SNHLY and CDR2 FYNNEI. The CDR3 is CASSDRETASTGELFF. For the CDR3, the DNA is TGTGCCAGCAGTGACAGGGAAACAGCGAGCACCGGGGAGCTGTTTTTT.

The rearrangement joins TRBV6-5 to TRBJ2-7; TRBD1 matches at 7 bases. The V and J ends lost 3 bases and 5 bases, in that order; junction bases with no gene match: 10. CDR1 is MNHEY, CDR2 SVGAGI, per germline. This CDR3 region has 15 residues. The CDR3: CASSYPGTVGNEQYF. In nucleotides, the CDR3 is TGTGCCAGCAGTTATCCCGGGACAGTGGGAAACGAGCAGTACTTC.

This chain joins TRBV9 and TRBJ2-3; D is ambiguous. V lost 2 bases, J lost 4 bases, and 8 bases lay in between. The CDR3 contains 13 residues. The germline V gene encodes CDR1 SGDLS and CDR2 YYNGEE. CDR3 DNA sequence: TGTGCCAGCAGCGTGAACTTCCCAGATACGCAGTATTTT. Translation gives CASSVNFPDTQYF. The variable domain in full, completed from reference TRBV9 and TRBJ2-3, reads DSGVTQTPKHLITATGQRVTLRCSPRSGDLSVYWYQQSLDQGLQFLIQYYNGEERAKGNILERFSAQQFPDLHSELNLSSLELGDSALYFCASSVNFPDTQYFGPGTRLTVL.

The rearrangement uses TRBV9 and TRBJ1-2, with 7 positions matching TRBD1. In germline, CDR1 is SGDLS, CDR2 YYNGEE. This CDR3 is 17 amino acids long. The trim removed 5 bases at V and 3 bases at J, leaving 16 bases unmatched. The CDR3 sequence is CASRRGDSKQLYYGYTF. CDR3 coding DNA: TGTGCCAGCAGGCGAGGGGACAGCAAACAGCTATACTATGGCTACACCTTC.

The rearrangement joins TRBV19 to TRBJ1-2; 8 bases align to TRBD1. This CDR3 has 14 amino acids. Trimming cost V 6 bases and J 4 bases; bases outside gene matches: 7. The germline V gene has CDR1 LNHDA and CDR2 SQIVND (reference sequence). DNA of the CDR3: TGTGCCAGTAGGGGCCAGGGGGCTTCCTATGGCTACACCTTC. Residues: CASRGQGASYGYTF.

J is TRBJ2-7 and V is TRBV28; 11 bases agree with TRBD1. The trim removed 1 base at V and 5 bases at J, leaving 4 bases unmatched. Germline CDR1 and CDR2: MDHEN and SYDVKM. The CDR3 is 15 residues long. CDR3 bases: TGTGCCAGCAGTTTATTGGGACAGGGGGGGAACGAGCAGTACTTC. Translation: CASSLLGQGGNEQYF. The full variable domain, with the rest looked up from reference TRBV28 and TRBJ2-7, is DVKVTQSSRYLVKRTGEKVFLECVQDMDHENMFWYRQDPGLGLRLIYFSYDVKMKEKGDIPEGYSVSREKKERFSLILESASTNQTSMYLCASSLLGQGGNEQYFGPGTRLTVT.

V is TRBV19 and J is TRBJ1-5; D is unresolved. With 5 bases removed from V and 4 bases from J, the gap between germline ends came to 12 bases. The germline V gene has CDR1 LNHDA and CDR2 SQIVND (reference sequence). The CDR3 extends over 14 amino acids. The CDR3 region is CASSFGLLNQPQHF. CDR3 coding DNA: TGTGCCAGTAGTTTCGGACTGTTAAATCAGCCCCAGCATTTT.

The chain employs TRBV15 and TRBJ1-1; D remains unclear. Deletions cut 1 base from V and 2 bases from J, with 8 bases between. The CDR3 is 14 residues long. Germline lookup yields CDR1 LNHNV and CDR2 YYDKDF (reference sequence). The CDR3 spells CATSRVASNTEAFF. Here the CDR3 DNA reads TGTGCCACCAGCAGAGTGGCTTCAAACACTGAAGCTTTCTTT.

V and J are TRBV7-9 and TRBJ2-7; D unresolved. This CDR3 is 13 amino acids long. Between the trimmed V and J ends, which lost 4 bases and 12 bases, there was a span of 19 bases. Germline V lookup: CDR1 SEHNR, CDR2 FQNEAQ (reference sequence). Here the CDR3 DNA reads TGTGCCAGCAGCTCCGGAGAGGTGCCAGCCAGGTACTTC. It codes for CASSSGEVPARYF.

The chain is built from TRBV28 and TRBJ1-2; possible D gene TRBD1, 5 bases. Germline V gene data show CDR1 as MDHEN and CDR2 as SYDVKM. CDR3 size: 22 residues. V lost 2 bases, J lost 3 bases, and 34 bases lay in between. The CDR3 bases are TGTGCCAGCAGTTTAGCCTTGCGGGGGTTCCAAAGCTCAGATATGAGATACTATGGCTACACCTTC. Amino acids: CASSLALRGFQSSDMRYYGYTF.

The J gene is TRBJ2-1, the V gene TRBV18; 10 bases fit TRBD1. The J segment lost 2 bases and the V segment lost 8 bases, leaving 6 bases of the junction unmatched. The CDR3 totals 15 residues. The V gene's germline CDR1 is KGHSH and CDR2 LQKENI. The chain's CDR3 is CASRLGQGTYNEQFF. CDR3 coding DNA: TGTGCCAGCCGACTGGGACAGGGGACCTACAATGAGCAGTTCTTC.

The rearrangement uses TRBV4-2 and TRBJ1-6; maybe TRBD1 (6 bases). The length of the CDR3 is 18 residues. The germline V gene has CDR1 LGHNA and CDR2 YNFKEQ. Trimming pared 0 bases from V and 2 bases from J, leaving 14 bases between. CDR3 residues: CASSQDAQGITYNSPLHF. CDR3 DNA: TGTGCCAGCAGCCAAGATGCCCAGGGGATAACCTATAATTCACCCCTCCACTTT.

This chain links TRBV9 with TRBJ1-6, with 9 bases fitting TRBD1. Trimming cost V 3 bases and J 7 bases; bases outside gene matches: 8. This CDR3 spans 16 amino acids. Germline loops: CDR1 SGDLS, CDR2 YYNGEE. Here the CDR3 reads CASSGRGQGGNSPLHF. Here the CDR3 DNA reads TGTGCCAGCAGCGGACGGGGACAGGGAGGCAATTCACCCCTCCACTTT. The entire variable domain, with the rest obtained from reference TRBV9 and TRBJ1-6, is as follows: DSGVTQTPKHLITATGQRVTLRCSPRSGDLSVYWYQQSLDQGLQFLIQYYNGEERAKGNILERFSAQQFPDLHSELNLSSLELGDSALYFCASSGRGQGGNSPLHFGNGTRLTVT.

The chain joins TRBV4-3 to TRBJ1-2; D is perhaps TRBD1 (5 bases). The CDR3 extends over 15 amino acids. Germline CDR1 LGHNA, CDR2 YSLEER. V gave up 4 bases and J gave up 4 bases, with 16 bases separating them. Here the CDR3 reads CASSPALTAFYGYTF. The CDR3 DNA is TGCGCCAGCAGCCCGGCATTGACAGCCTTCTATGGCTACACCTTC.

V is TRBV10-3 and J is TRBJ1-4; TRBD1 is a possible D gene (6 bases). CDR3 length: 12 residues. Trimming removed 8 bases from V and 7 bases from J, with 11 bases in between. The germline CDR1 and CDR2 sequences are ENHRY and SYGVKD. For the CDR3, the DNA is TGTGCCATCGGCAAACAGGGTGAAAAACTGTTTTTT. This codes for CAIGKQGEKLFF.

The CDR3 loop is CASSIDRQGRNQPQHF. The CDR3 region has the DNA TGTGCCAGTAGTATAGATCGACAGGGTCGGAATCAGCCCCAGCATTTT. The chain has TRBV19 and TRBJ1-5, with 7 bases fitting TRBD1. This CDR3 region has 16 residues. With V trimmed by 0 bases and J by 4 bases, 6 bases remained unmatched. The V gene's germline CDR1 is LNHDA and CDR2 SQIVND (reference sequence).

The chain has TRBV28 and TRBJ2-6; TRBD2 is a possible D gene (5 bases). CDR1 and CDR2 from the germline V gene are MDHEN and SYDVKM. This CDR3 region has 17 residues. V was clipped by 5 bases and J by 0 bases, with 14 bases between them. The CDR3 protein is CASSPTHGLSGANVLTF. The CDR3 DNA sequence: TGTGCCAGCAGTCCGACCCATGGACTCTCTGGGGCCAACGTCCTGACTTTC.

The chain employs TRBV14 and TRBJ1-4; D is unresolved. Germline V gene lookup returns CDR1 SGHDN and CDR2 FVKESK. Trimming removed 1 base from V and 8 bases from J, with 20 bases in between. The CDR3 spans 17 residues. CDR3 residues: CASSQGFHLQREEKLFF. CDR3 nucleotide sequence: TGTGCCAGCAGCCAAGGTTTTCACCTCCAACGGGAAGAAAAACTGTTTTTT.

The rearrangement uses TRBV11-2 and TRBJ2-2; possibly TRBD1 for D (6 bases). The CDR3 has 15 residues. V was cut by 5 bases and J by 1 base, with 11 bases left in between. Germline V gene lookup returns CDR1 SGHAT and CDR2 FQNNGV. For the CDR3, the DNA is TGTGCCAGCAGCACCTTACAGGGGAACACCGGGGAGCTGTTTTTT. It codes for CASSTLQGNTGELFF. The full variable domain, in which reference TRBV11-2 and TRBJ2-2 provide the parts outside the CDR3, is EAGVAQSPRYKIIEKRQSVAFWCNPISGHATLYWYQQILGQGPKLLIQFQNNGVVDDSQLPKDRFSAERLKGVDSTLKIQPAKLEDSAVYLCASSTLQGNTGELFFGEGSRLTVL.

V gene TRBV2 combines with J gene TRBJ2-1, with D possibly being TRBD1 (6 bases). This CDR3 is 14 amino acids long. Per germline, CDR1 SNHLY and CDR2 FYNNEI. The V end lost 0 bases, the J end lost 8 bases, and 11 bases lay between the germline ends. The CDR3 DNA reads TGTGCCAGCAGTGAAGCACCAGGGGTGGATGAGCAGTTCTTC. Amino acid sequence: CASSEAPGVDEQFF.

Concerning this clone itself: A junction boundary mismatches the germline segment, possibly from a read error. The chain employs TRBV7-9 and TRBJ2-5; D perhaps matches TRBD2 (6 bases). The CDR3 runs to 12 residues. CDR1 is SEHNR, CDR2 FQNEAQ, per germline (reference sequence). This chain's CDR3 is CASSLVERAGNF. The CDR3, as DNA: TGTGCCAGCAGCTTAGTAGAGCGGGCAGGAAACTTC.